This T cell receptor (beta chain) is drawn from a study of shared T cell receptors in the human thymus. There are 14 residues in the CDR3. Germline CDR1 reads SGHTA; CDR2 reads FQGTGA. With 5 bases clipped from V and 3 bases from J, the junction kept 4 bases outside the gene matches. Profiling relied on immunoSEQ multiplex PCR, and the TCRdb table lists in-frame clones only, not all of them. The data show hundreds of thousands of clones, approximately 89% seen once. The sample was also linked to a second study, of human thymus T cells. That work states: The donors were infants in Finland with congenital heart defects, otherwise immunologically healthy. Thymus pieces cut out during corrective heart surgery were the tissue that was used.

Sequenced material: thymocytes. V is TRBV7-3 and J is TRBJ2-1, with 7 bases aligning to TRBD1. The receptor was isolated from a boy younger than two with a congenital heart defect. The CDR3 here is CASSPGQSYNEQFF. Here the CDR3 DNA reads TGTGCCAGCAGCCCGGGACAGAGCTACAATGAGCAGTTCTTC.